This entry is about one T cell receptor beta chain. Antigen specificity is unknown. The CDR3 ends on some other residue instead of the conserved phenylalanine or tryptophan, so this is likely a read error. CDR1 SGDLS and CDR2 YYNGEE come from the germline V gene. V was clipped by 3 bases and J by 0 bases, with 19 bases between them. There are 18 residues in the CDR3. From RNA transcripts, TCR beta CDR3 regions were amplified. First-round RT-PCR with HTBI primers amplified the TCR CDR3 region. TCRdb itself ran the multiplex PCR reads through MiXCR, one entry per CDR3 protein. The table lists about 520,000 distinct CDR3 sequences, 24% of them singletons. This specimen comes from a study of T cells in Graves' hyperthyroidism and ophthalmopathy. Exclusion of a patient resulted from uncontrolled infection, other autoimmune disease, pregnancy or lactation. Orbital computed tomography, thyroid ultrasound, serum thyroxine and TRAb, and clinical symptoms together informed the diagnoses. PBMCs stemmed from approximately 10 ml fresh peripheral blood.

Findings of the study overall: Most thyroid-expanded clonotypes above 0.001 were also found in blood.

The chain links TRBV9 to TRBJ1-3; D perhaps matches TRBD1 (5 bases). This receptor was taken from a woman in her 30s with Graves' ophthalmopathy. Specimen: blood. In nucleotides, the CDR3 is TGTGCCAGCAGCGCTAGTACTAATGTACAGGACTCTGGAAACACCATATATGTT. Translated: CASSASTNVQDSGNTIYV.